This T cell receptor (beta chain) comes out of a study of control samples from healthy donors and cancer patients. The CDR3 is made up of 11 amino acids. The ends were cut back, 7 bases at V and 5 bases at J, with 11 bases in the middle. Germline V gene sequence: CDR1 DFQATT, CDR2 SNEGSKA (reference sequence). TCRdb's copy holds only in-frame clones and misses some; the assay was immunoSEQ multiplex PCR. Counted here are 150,000 to 200,000 clones, over 80% occurring once; the ten biggest clones make up around 1.6%. This chain joins TRBV20-1 and TRBJ2-5, with D possibly TRBD1 on 6 matching bases. The sample comprised blood. The TCR sequence derives from a man between 18 and 35 years old in good health. The CDR3 DNA follows: TGCAGTGGACAGGTAGAGGAGACCCAGTACTTC. This encodes CSGQVEETQYF.